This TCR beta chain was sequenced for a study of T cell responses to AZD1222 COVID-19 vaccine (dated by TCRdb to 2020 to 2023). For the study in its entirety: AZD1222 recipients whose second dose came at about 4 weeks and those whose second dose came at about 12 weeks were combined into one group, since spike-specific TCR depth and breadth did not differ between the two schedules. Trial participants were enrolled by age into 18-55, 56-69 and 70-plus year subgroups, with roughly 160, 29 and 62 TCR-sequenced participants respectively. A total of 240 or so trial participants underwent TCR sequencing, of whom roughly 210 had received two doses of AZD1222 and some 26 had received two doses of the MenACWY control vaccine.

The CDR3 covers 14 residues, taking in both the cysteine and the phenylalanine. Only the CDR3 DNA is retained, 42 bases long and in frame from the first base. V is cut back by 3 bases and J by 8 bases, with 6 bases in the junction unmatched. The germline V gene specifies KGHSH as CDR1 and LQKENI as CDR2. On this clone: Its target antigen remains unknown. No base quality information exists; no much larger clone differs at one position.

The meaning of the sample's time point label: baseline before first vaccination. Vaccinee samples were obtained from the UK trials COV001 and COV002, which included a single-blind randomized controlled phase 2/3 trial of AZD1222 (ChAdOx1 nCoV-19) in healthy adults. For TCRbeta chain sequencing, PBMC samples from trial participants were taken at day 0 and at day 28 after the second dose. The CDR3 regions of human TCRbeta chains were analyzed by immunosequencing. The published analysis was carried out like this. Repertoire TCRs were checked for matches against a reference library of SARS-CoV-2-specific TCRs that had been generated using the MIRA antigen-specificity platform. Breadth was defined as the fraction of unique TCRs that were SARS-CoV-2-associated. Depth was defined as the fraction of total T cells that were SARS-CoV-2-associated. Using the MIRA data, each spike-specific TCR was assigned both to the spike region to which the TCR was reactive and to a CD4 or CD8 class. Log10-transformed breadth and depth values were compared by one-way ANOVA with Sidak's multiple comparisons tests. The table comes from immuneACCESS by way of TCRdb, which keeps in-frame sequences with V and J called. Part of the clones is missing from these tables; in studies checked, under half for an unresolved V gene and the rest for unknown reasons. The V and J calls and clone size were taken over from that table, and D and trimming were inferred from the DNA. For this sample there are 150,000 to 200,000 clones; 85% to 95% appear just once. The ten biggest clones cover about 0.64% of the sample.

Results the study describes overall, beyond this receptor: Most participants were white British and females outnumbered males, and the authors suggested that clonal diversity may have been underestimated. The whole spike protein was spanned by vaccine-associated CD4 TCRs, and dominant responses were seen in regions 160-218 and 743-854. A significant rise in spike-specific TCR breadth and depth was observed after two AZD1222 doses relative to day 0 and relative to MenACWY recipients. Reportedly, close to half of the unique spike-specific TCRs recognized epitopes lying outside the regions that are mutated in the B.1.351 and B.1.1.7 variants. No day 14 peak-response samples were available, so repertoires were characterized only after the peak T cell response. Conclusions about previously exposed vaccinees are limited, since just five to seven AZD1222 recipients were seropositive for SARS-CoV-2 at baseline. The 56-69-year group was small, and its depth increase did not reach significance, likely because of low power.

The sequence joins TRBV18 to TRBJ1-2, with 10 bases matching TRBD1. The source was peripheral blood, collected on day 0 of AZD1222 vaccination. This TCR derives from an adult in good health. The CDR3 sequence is CASSPSTGGKGYTF. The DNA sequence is TGTGCCAGCTCACCCTCGACAGGGGGCAAAGGCTACACCTTC.